This entry features one TCR beta chain sequence. This sample was included in a study of blood T cell repertoires in COVID-19. In the source study's methods: It was from reference gene primer amplification that nucleated cell counts were estimated. Assay: immunoSEQ multiplex PCR; the TCRdb copy retains only in-frame clones and omits some. That table gives V, J and clone size, and the DNA gave D and trimming. The sample lists 250,000 to 300,000 clones; roughly nine tenths were seen once. From germline, CDR1 is MNHNY and CDR2 SVGAGI (reference sequence). This CDR3 region has 16 residues. Trimming pared 4 bases from V and 0 bases from J, leaving 10 bases between.

The chain couples TRBV6-6 to TRBJ1-6, with a tentative D call TRBD1 (6 bases). The sample was peripheral blood. The TCR originated in a woman aged 50 to 60 who had recovered from COVID-19. CDR3 amino acids: CASSFGQRSYNSPLHF. CDR3 DNA sequence: TGTGCCAGCAGTTTCGGACAGCGCTCCTATAATTCACCCCTCCACTTT.